These T cell receptor beta chains were read from a single sample in a study of blood T cell repertoires in COVID-19. Clones were sequenced by immunoSEQ multiplex PCR, and TCRdb holds only the in-frame ones, with some missing. The profile covers 200,000 to 300,000 clones, with about 91% appearing a single time and about 6.7% taken by the ten largest. Sample: peripheral blood. The receptors were gathered from a woman aged 25 to 39 with COVID-19, enrolled during active disease. CDR3s include the opening cysteine and the closing phenylalanine or tryptophan. Fields, in order: clone size, V gene, J gene, D gene, CDR3 DNA, CDR3 protein. The D gene is left open where the match is weak. Expanded clones are given a class, and other clones once, few, many or no size at all.

-	TRBV6-5	TRBJ2-5	-	TGTGCCAGCAGTCTGGAGTCGGGGACCCAGTACTTC	CASSLESGTQYF
-	TRBV27	TRBJ1-2	-	TGTGCCAGCAGGGCCGGGAACTATGGCTACACCTTC	CASRAGNYGYTF
-	TRBV18	TRBJ2-1	TRBD1	TGTGCCAGCTCACCACCGAGGACAGGAGTTGCATACAATGAGCAGTTCTTC	CASSPPRTGVAYNEQFF
-	TRBV28	TRBJ1-2	-	TGTGCCAGCAGACCCCACCCCCGGGGATGGGGCTATGGCTACACCTTC	CASRPHPRGWGYGYTF
-	TRBV11-3	TRBJ1-4	-	TGTGCCAGCAGCGGGCGGACAGTCAGTCATGAAAAACTGTTTTTT	CASSGRTVSHEKLFF
-	TRBV19	TRBJ2-7	TRBD2	TGTGCCAGTAAGGACGGCGCCGGGGGGACCTACGAGCAGTACTTC	CASKDGAGGTYEQYF
-	TRBV5-1	TRBJ2-3	-	TGCGCCAGCTGTCGAGAGTCTAGCACAGATACGCAGTATTTT	CASCRESSTDTQYF
-	TRBV5-1	TRBJ1-2	TRBD1	TGCGCCAGCAGCGGAGACAGGGCGGGCTACACCTTC	CASSGDRAGYTF
-	TRBV7-2	TRBJ2-7	-	TGTGCCAGCGGCAGACTCTCCTACGAGCAGTACTTC	CASGRLSYEQYF
-	TRBV3-1/TRBV3-2	TRBJ1-5	-	TGTGCCAGCAGCCACCACTCCCGGGGGGGGGATAGCAATCAGCCCCAGCATTTT	CASSHHSRGGDSNQPQHF
-	TRBV2	TRBJ1-5	-	TGTGCCAGCAGTGTAGAAAGCAATCAGCCCCAGCATTTT	CASSVESNQPQHF
-	TRBV6-2/TRBV6-3	TRBJ2-5	TRBD2	TGTGCCAGCAGTTACTCGCGGGGGCAAGAGACCCAGTACTTC	CASSYSRGQETQYF
-	TRBV29-1	TRBJ1-1	-	TGCAGCGTCCGGACTGGGGGGGCCACTGAAGCTTTCTTT	CSVRTGGATEAFF
-	TRBV9	TRBJ2-3	-	TGTGCCAGCAGCGTAAGTAGCCGCACAGATACGCAGTATTTT	CASSVSSRTDTQYF
-	TRBV9	TRBJ1-5	TRBD1	TGTGCCAGCAGCGCAGAAGCGGGACAGGGGCAGCCCCAGCATTTT	CASSAEAGQGQPQHF
-	TRBV6-6	TRBJ2-3	TRBD2	TGTGCCAGCAGTTACGTGGGACTAGCGGGCACAGATACGCAGTATTTT	CASSYVGLAGTDTQYF
few	TRBV7-8	TRBJ2-1	-	TGTGCCAGCAGCTTAGCTACTATTTACAATGAGCAGTTCTTC	CASSLATIYNEQFF
-	TRBV24-1	TRBJ2-1	TRBD1	TGTGCCACCAGTGAAACCGGGACAGGGCAGTTCTTC	CATSETGTGQFF
few	TRBV4-3	TRBJ1-1	TRBD1	TGCGCCAGCAGCCAAGACCCGGGACAGCTAATGAACACTGAAGCTTTCTTT	CASSQDPGQLMNTEAFF
few	TRBV7-8	TRBJ2-3	-	TGTGCCAGCAGCCGAGGCGGGGCGGTGCAAGATACGCAGTATTTT	CASSRGGAVQDTQYF
-	TRBV4-1	TRBJ2-1	-	TGCGCCAGCAGCCAAGAAAGCCCCGGGGTCTACAATGAGCAGTTCTTC	CASSQESPGVYNEQFF
once	TRBV29-1	TRBJ2-1	TRBD2	TGCAGCGTCAGAAGGGGTAGAGGACAGGGTCCTAGCGGGAGATACAATGAGCAGTTCTTC	CSVRRGRGQGPSGRYNEQFF
-	TRBV19	TRBJ2-1	TRBD2	TGTGCCAGTAGCGGACTAGCGGACAATGAGCAGTTCTTC	CASSGLADNEQFF
-	TRBV7-2	TRBJ2-3	-	TGTGCCAGCCGTTTGAGGGCCGCAGATACGCAGTATTTT	CASRLRAADTQYF
-	TRBV30	TRBJ1-3	-	TGTGCCTCTACATACGACGGGTCTGGAAACACCATATATTTT	CASTYDGSGNTIYF
-	TRBV7-9	TRBJ1-1	-	TGTGCCAGCAGCCCGTGGCGGTTGGGCACGGACATAGTAGGCCAGGAAGCTTTCTTT	CASSPWRLGTDIVGQEAFF
-	TRBV7-2	TRBJ2-1	TRBD2	TGTGCCAGCAGCCGGGGACTAGCGGGATTAAATGAGCAGTTCTTC	CASSRGLAGLNEQFF
-	TRBV10-3	TRBJ2-2	TRBD1	TGTGCCATCAAGACAGGGGCGAACACCGGGGAGCTGTTTTTT	CAIKTGANTGELFF
-	TRBV19	TRBJ1-6	TRBD1	TGTGCCAGTAGTCCCAGACAGGGTTCACCCCTCCACTTT	CASSPRQGSPLHF
-	TRBV25-1	TRBJ2-1	TRBD2	TGTGCCACCTCCCGGGGGGGGAGGGACTACAATGAGCAGTTCTTC	CATSRGGRDYNEQFF
-	TRBV9	TRBJ2-1	-	TGTGCCAGCAGCGTAGACACGGGGAGGAATGAGCAGTTCTTC	CASSVDTGRNEQFF
-	TRBV7-9	TRBJ1-5	-	TGTGCCAGCAGCTTAGGGCAGGGCGGACAGCCCCAGCATTTT	CASSLGQGGQPQHF
-	TRBV24-1	TRBJ2-1	TRBD2	TGTGCCACCAGTGATTTGCTAGCGGGAGGGACTGAGCAGTTCTTC	CATSDLLAGGTEQFF
-	TRBV28	TRBJ2-3	TRBD1	TGTGCCAGCAGGGATCGACAGGGCAGGGGAGATACGCAGTATTTT	CASRDRQGRGDTQYF
-	TRBV29-1	TRBJ1-5	-	TGCAGCGTCAGGGAAGGGGCGAGTCAGCCCCAGCATTTT	CSVREGASQPQHF
-	TRBV7-2	TRBJ2-2	TRBD1	TGTGCCAGCAGCTTCCGACAGGGACCAAACACCGGGGAGCTGTTTTTT	CASSFRQGPNTGELFF
-	TRBV10-1	TRBJ2-1	TRBD2	TGCGCCAGCAGTGTCCCCTTGGGACTAGCAAGGAATGAGCAGTTCTTC	CASSVPLGLARNEQFF
-	TRBV5-1	TRBJ2-3	-	TGCGCCAGCAGCTGGAGGGGCACAGATACGCAGTATTTT	CASSWRGTDTQYF
-	TRBV5-1	TRBJ2-7	-	TGCGCCAGCAGCCTAGGCCACGAGCAGTACTTC	CASSLGHEQYF
-	TRBV2	TRBJ2-2	-	TGTGCCAGCACTGGCTCTCCCAACGGGGAGCTGTTTTTT	CASTGSPNGELFF
-	TRBV2	TRBJ1-5	TRBD1	TGTGCCAGCAGTCACTCCCGGGACAGGGGGCGAAATCAGCCCCAGCATTTT	CASSHSRDRGRNQPQHF
-	TRBV4-1	TRBJ2-7	-	TGCGCCAGCAGCAGCGCGCCGGCCTACGAGCAGTACTTC	CASSSAPAYEQYF
-	TRBV3-1/TRBV3-2	TRBJ2-5	TRBD2	TGTGCCAGCAGCCAAGGCGGGGTAGCGGGGGGCCAGTACTTC	CASSQGGVAGGQYF
-	TRBV12-5	TRBJ2-3	TRBD2	TGTGCTAGTGGTTTGGCCACCCGGACTAGCGGAAGCACAGATACGCAGTATTTT	CASGLATRTSGSTDTQYF
-	TRBV27	TRBJ2-6	-	TGTGCCAGCAGTTTAAGGATACCCAGGCAAAGCTCTGGGGCCAACGTCCTGACTTTC	CASSLRIPRQSSGANVLTF
once	TRBV28	TRBJ1-3	-	TGTGCCAGCAGTTTTGGCTTCTTCTCTGGAAACACCATATATTTT	CASSFGFFSGNTIYF